This is a list of T cell receptor beta chains from one sample in a study of early T cells in non-severe SARS-CoV-2 infection. TCRdb ran MiXCR on the 5' RACE reads and lists one entry per CDR3 protein. The sample gives 75,000 to 80,000 distinct CDR3 sequences, around 10% of which show up once; around 12% is in the top ten. The sequenced sample was whole blood, obtained at baseline. All receptors come from an adult who was a healthcare worker with PCR-confirmed SARS-CoV-2 infection or an uninfected control (not recorded which). Each CDR3 is given with its conserved first and last residue. Fields, in order: J gene, D gene, V gene, clone size, CDR3 length, CDR3 DNA, CDR3 protein. The D gene is left open where the match is weak. Clone size is shown for a subset of rows, as once, few, many or a class of expanded clone.

>TRBJ1-2|-|TRBV7-9|-|14
TGTGCCAGCAGCTTGGGGACCTTTAACTATGGCTACACCTTC
CASSLGTFNYGYTF
>TRBJ2-3|-|TRBV10-3|-|14
TGTGCCATCAGGGGGGCTGGTGGCACAGATACGCAGTATTTT
CAIRGAGGTDTQYF
>TRBJ1-1|-|TRBV7-8|few|15
TGTGCCAGCAGCTTAGGGACAGTCCCGAACACTGAAGCTTTCTTT
CASSLGTVPNTEAFF
>TRBJ2-3|-|TRBV29-1|few|14
TGCAGCGTTGAGATAGGACAAGGCACAGATACGCAGTATTTT
CSVEIGQGTDTQYF
>TRBJ1-2|-|TRBV4-3|-|14
TGCGCCAGCAGCCATACTGGACAGATCTATGGCTACACCTTC
CASSHTGQIYGYTF
>TRBJ2-7|TRBD1|TRBV6-2/TRBV6-3|many|14
TGTGCCAGCAGTTACGACAGGGGGCCCTACGAGCAGTACTTC
CASSYDRGPYEQYF
>TRBJ2-2|-|TRBV11-2|few|13
TGTGCCAGCAGCTTACGGGGGACCGGGGAGCTGTTTTTT
CASSLRGTGELFF
>TRBJ2-2|-|TRBV6-6|-|13
TGTGCCAGCAGTTATTATCGCGCCGGGGAGCTGTTTTTT
CASSYYRAGELFF
>TRBJ2-6|-|TRBV6-4|-|15
TGTGCCAGAGGAAAACCACAGGCTGGGGCCAACGTCCTGACTTTC
CARGKPQAGANVLTF
>TRBJ1-2|-|TRBV20-1|many|14
TGCAGTGCCACTAATCACAGGGCCAACTATGGCTACACCTTC
CSATNHRANYGYTF
>TRBJ1-3|-|TRBV3-1|few|15
TGTGCCAGTGCCCCTTTTGGGCGGTCGGGAAACACCATATATTTT
CASAPFGRSGNTIYF